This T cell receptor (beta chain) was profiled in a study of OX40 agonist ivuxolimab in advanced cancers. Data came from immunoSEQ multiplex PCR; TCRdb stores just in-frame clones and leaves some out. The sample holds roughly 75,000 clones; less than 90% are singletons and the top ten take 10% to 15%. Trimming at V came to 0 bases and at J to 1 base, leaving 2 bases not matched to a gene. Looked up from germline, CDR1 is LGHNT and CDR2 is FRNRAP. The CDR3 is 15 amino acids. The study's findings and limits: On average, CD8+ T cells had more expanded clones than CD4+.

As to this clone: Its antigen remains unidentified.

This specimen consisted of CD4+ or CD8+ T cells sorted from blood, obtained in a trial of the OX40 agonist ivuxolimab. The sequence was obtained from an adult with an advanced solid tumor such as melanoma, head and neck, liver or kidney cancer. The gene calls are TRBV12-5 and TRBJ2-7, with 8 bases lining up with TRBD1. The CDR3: CASGLVRTGSYEQYF. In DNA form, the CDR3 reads TGTGCTAGTGGTTTGGTACGGACAGGGTCCTACGAGCAGTACTTC.